Shown below are 3 T cell receptor beta chains from a single sample sequenced in a study of T cells after yellow fever vaccination. TCRdb ran MiXCR on the 5' RACE reads and lists one entry per CDR3 protein. This table has nearly 300,000 distinct CDR3 sequences, 7.5% to 9% appearing once. The sample here was CD4+ T cells sorted from PBMCs, taken 5 days after the yellow fever booster vaccination. The receptors shown here come from a man between 18 and 29 years old who received the YFV17D yellow fever vaccine.

This clonotype turned up a few times. The chain combines TRBV7-2 with TRBJ2-5, with 10 nucleotides matching TRBD2. Germline V gene sequence: CDR1 SGHTA, CDR2 FQGNSA. The CDR3 contains 16 residues. Germline trimming cut 5 bases from V and 0 bases from J; bases unmatched to any gene: 6. The CDR3 region has the DNA TGTGCCAGCAGCCTGGCTCTAGCGGGGGACCAAGAGACCCAGTACTTC. It translates to CASSLALAGDQETQYF.

This clonotype turned up a few times. CDR3 in DNA: TGTGCCAGCATCCGGGACAGGGGGAATTCACCCCTCCACTTT. Amino acid sequence: CASIRDRGNSPLHF. The gene calls are TRBV28 and TRBJ1-6, with 11 nucleotides matching TRBD1. The germline V gene encodes CDR1 MDHEN and CDR2 SYDVKM. After removal of 7 bases from V and 7 bases from J, the junction contained 3 bases not matched to a gene. The CDR3 has 14 residues.

This clonotype was detected many times. The V and J genes are TRBV7-3 and TRBJ1-1; 7 bases are a match to TRBD1. The length of the CDR3 is 13 residues. The germline V gene has CDR1 SGHTA and CDR2 FQGTGA. V trimming: 5 bases; J trimming: 5 bases; junction bases outside the gene matches: 5. Written as DNA, the CDR3 is TGTGCCAGCAGCACTCAGGGGGGGACTGAAGCTTTCTTT. Encoded protein: CASSTQGGTEAFF.